This TCR beta chain was sequenced during a study of identical twins. CDR3 length equals 13 residues. With 6 bases removed from V and 6 bases from J, the gap between germline ends came to 13 bases. Germline assignment: CDR1 MNHNS and CDR2 SASEGT. Via MiXCR, TCRdb re-called the 5' RACE reads, giving one row per CDR3 protein. The table records roughly 250,000 distinct CDR3 sequences, about 14% of them present only once. Study conclusions and caveats: Fewer insertions marked abundant cord blood beta clonotypes; young adult naive trended weakly, memory not at all. Model-predicted out-of-frame TCR alpha sharing fell below observed values in monozygotic twins. Partial confounding of zero-insertion analyses by invariant MAIT and iNKT cells was possible.

Details on this clonotype: The target antigen is unknown.

The chain combines TRBV6-1 with TRBJ2-3; D is perhaps TRBD1 (6 bases). Material for sequencing was memory (CD45RO+) T cells sorted from blood. The source is a woman aged 18-35 years in good health. CDR3 DNA sequence: TGTGCCAGCAGACCCCGGACAGCTGATACGCAGTATTTT. Its protein is CASRPRTADTQYF.